The rows below give T cell receptor beta chains drawn from one sample of a study of blood T cell repertoires in COVID-19. Some clones are missing from TCRdb's copy, which holds only in-frame ones; the method was immunoSEQ multiplex PCR. The sample consists of 55,000 to 70,000 clones, approximately 86% of them appearing once. The sample comprised peripheral blood. These receptors came from a woman of 80 years or more with COVID-19, enrolled during active disease. CDR3s include the opening cysteine and the closing phenylalanine or tryptophan. D genes are given only for firm matches. Clone size is stated in some rows and not others, as once, few, many or a class when expanded.

size: .
V: TRBV2
D: TRBD1
J: TRBJ1-4
CDR3: CASSFVQGGREKLFF
DNA: TGTGCCAGCAGTTTCGTCCAGGGGGGTCGGGAAAAACTGTTTTTT

size: many
V: TRBV9
D: .
J: TRBJ2-1
CDR3: CASSERGEQFF
DNA: TGTGCCAGCAGCGAACGGGGGGAGCAGTTCTTC

size: once
V: TRBV7-7
D: .
J: TRBJ2-7
CDR3: CASSSTGNEQYF
DNA: TGTGCTAGCAGCTCTACAGGGAACGAGCAGTACTTC

size: .
V: TRBV5-4
D: .
J: TRBJ2-3
CDR3: CASRVEQTNTQYF
DNA: TGTGCCAGCAGGGTCGAACAGACTAATACGCAGTATTTT

size: few
V: TRBV10-1
D: .
J: TRBJ2-7
CDR3: CASRRDFPYEQYF
DNA: TGCGCCAGCAGGCGGGACTTCCCCTACGAGCAGTACTTC

size: .
V: TRBV18
D: .
J: TRBJ1-2
CDR3: CASSPGQGNYGYTF
DNA: TGTGCCAGCTCACCAGGGCAGGGAAACTATGGCTACACCTTC

size: once
V: TRBV7-9
D: .
J: TRBJ2-5
CDR3: CASSPGVKNQETQYF
DNA: TGTGCCAGCAGCCCAGGCGTAAAAAATCAAGAGACCCAGTACTTC

size: once
V: TRBV5-4
D: .
J: TRBJ2-2
CDR3: CASSLATGELFF
DNA: TGTGCCAGCAGCTTGGCGACCGGGGAGCTGTTTTTT

size: .
V: TRBV2
D: TRBD1
J: TRBJ1-1
CDR3: CASSVQGARTEAFF
DNA: TGTGCCAGCAGTGTACAGGGGGCGCGGACTGAAGCTTTCTTT

size: .
V: TRBV5-1
D: TRBD1
J: TRBJ2-5
CDR3: CASSLRVGRGQGETQYF
DNA: TGCGCCAGCAGCTTGAGGGTGGGCAGGGGGCAAGGAGAGACCCAGTACTTC

size: .
V: TRBV6-5
D: TRBD2
J: TRBJ2-7
CDR3: CASSPTSGGTYEQYF
DNA: TGTGCCAGCAGCCCAACTAGCGGGGGTACGTACGAGCAGTACTTC

size: .
V: TRBV24-1
D: .
J: TRBJ1-5
CDR3: CATSDGVGQHF
DNA: TGTGCCACCAGTGACGGGGTGGGCCAGCATTTT

size: .
V: TRBV25-1
D: .
J: TRBJ1-4
CDR3: CASSDSHFATNEKLFF
DNA: TGTGCCAGCAGTGACTCACATTTTGCAACTAATGAAAAACTGTTTTTT

size: few
V: TRBV19
D: TRBD1
J: TRBJ2-1
CDR3: CASSVTGNYNEQFF
DNA: TGTGCCAGTAGTGTGACAGGGAACTACAATGAGCAGTTCTTC

size: .
V: TRBV11-2
D: .
J: TRBJ2-1
CDR3: CASSLEDIWGEQFF
DNA: TGTGCCAGCAGCTTAGAGGACATCTGGGGTGAGCAGTTCTTC

size: .
V: TRBV29-1
D: .
J: TRBJ1-5
CDR3: CSVKLLGPDFLNQPQHF
DNA: TGCAGCGTCAAACTCTTGGGCCCCGATTTTCTCAATCAGCCCCAGCATTTT

size: .
V: TRBV14
D: TRBD1
J: TRBJ2-3
CDR3: CASSTITGATDTQYF
DNA: TGTGCCAGCAGCACTATAACAGGGGCCACAGATACGCAGTATTTT

size: .
V: TRBV30
D: TRBD2
J: TRBJ2-2
CDR3: CAWKGSGATGELFF
DNA: TGTGCCTGGAAAGGTAGCGGGGCCACCGGGGAGCTGTTTTTT

size: .
V: TRBV30
D: TRBD1
J: TRBJ1-5
CDR3: CAYGTGNQPQHF
DNA: TGTGCCTATGGGACAGGGAATCAGCCCCAGCATTTT

size: .
V: TRBV9
D: TRBD1
J: TRBJ1-5
CDR3: CASSVRTGDNQPQHF
DNA: TGTGCCAGCAGCGTAAGGACAGGGGACAATCAGCCCCAGCATTTT

size: few
V: TRBV27
D: TRBD1
J: TRBJ2-7
CDR3: CASSFRGPGYEQYF
DNA: TGTGCCAGCAGTTTTAGGGGGCCTGGGTACGAGCAGTACTTC

size: .
V: TRBV19
D: .
J: TRBJ2-4
CDR3: CASSIAPRVVKNIQYF
DNA: TGTGCCAGTAGTATAGCCCCCAGGGTCGTCAAAAACATTCAGTACTTC

size: .
V: TRBV6-5
D: .
J: TRBJ1-2
CDR3: CASSSSRVFNGYTF
DNA: TGTGCCAGCAGTAGTTCCAGGGTATTTAATGGCTACACCTTC

size: .
V: TRBV18
D: .
J: TRBJ1-1
CDR3: CASQDIMNTEAFF
DNA: TGTGCCAGCCAAGACATCATGAACACTGAAGCTTTCTTT

size: .
V: TRBV6-1
D: .
J: TRBJ1-4
CDR3: CASSEGTASEKLFF
DNA: TGTGCCAGCAGTGAAGGGACAGCATCTGAAAAACTGTTTTTT

size: .
V: TRBV7-3
D: TRBD2
J: TRBJ2-1
CDR3: CASSAVRGFEQFF
DNA: TGTGCCAGCAGCGCGGTGCGGGGGTTCGAGCAGTTCTTC

size: .
V: TRBV5-1
D: TRBD1
J: TRBJ1-1
CDR3: CASSPRQGASTEAFF
DNA: TGCGCCAGCAGCCCCAGACAGGGGGCAAGCACTGAAGCTTTCTTT

size: .
V: TRBV2
D: TRBD1
J: TRBJ1-1
CDR3: CASSEWGRGPTEAFF
DNA: TGTGCCAGCAGTGAATGGGGCAGGGGGCCTACTGAAGCTTTCTTT

size: once
V: TRBV2
D: TRBD1
J: TRBJ1-2
CDR3: CASSPLGDSSYGYTF
DNA: TGTGCCAGCAGTCCACTCGGGGACAGCAGTTATGGCTACACCTTC

size: .
V: TRBV30
D: .
J: TRBJ1-6
CDR3: CAWRKQWYNSPLHF
DNA: TGTGCCTGGAGGAAACAGTGGTATAATTCACCCCTCCACTTT